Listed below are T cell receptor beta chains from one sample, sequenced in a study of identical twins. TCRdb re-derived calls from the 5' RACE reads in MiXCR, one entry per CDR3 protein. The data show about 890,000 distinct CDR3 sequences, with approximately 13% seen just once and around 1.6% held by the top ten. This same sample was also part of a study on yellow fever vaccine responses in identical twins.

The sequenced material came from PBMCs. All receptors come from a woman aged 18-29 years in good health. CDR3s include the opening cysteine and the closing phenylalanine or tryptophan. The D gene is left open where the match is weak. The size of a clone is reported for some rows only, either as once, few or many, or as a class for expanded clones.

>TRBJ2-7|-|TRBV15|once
TGTGCCACCAGGGCCGGGAAGGGCGTAGGATTTCAGTACTTC
CATRAGKGVGFQYF
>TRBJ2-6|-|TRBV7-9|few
TGTGCCAGCAGCCCACTACAGGGATTCGTCCTGACTTTC
CASSPLQGFVLTF
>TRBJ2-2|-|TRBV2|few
TGTGCCCTCAGGCCCGGGGAGCTGTTTTTT
CALRPGELFF
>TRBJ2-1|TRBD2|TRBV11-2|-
TGTGCCAGCAGCTTTCAGTGGGGGCGGGGGGGCGTGGTGGTTGAGCAGTTCTTC
CASSFQWGRGGVVVEQFF
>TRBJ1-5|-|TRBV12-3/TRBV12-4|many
TGTGCCAGCAGTTTATGGTTCGGGGGAGGAAATCAGCCCCAGCATTTT
CASSLWFGGGNQPQHF
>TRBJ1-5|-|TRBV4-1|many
TGCGCCAGCAGCCAAAGAGGGACACCCGGATTGGGGCCCCAGCATTTT
CASSQRGTPGLGPQHF
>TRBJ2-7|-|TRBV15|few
TGTGCCACCAGCACGGGGAATTACGAGCAGTACTTC
CATSTGNYEQYF
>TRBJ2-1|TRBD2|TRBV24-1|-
TGTGCCACCAGTGGGGCCCCCGCTAGCGGCTCCTACAATGAGCAGTTCTTC
CATSGAPASGSYNEQFF
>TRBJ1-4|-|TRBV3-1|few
TGTGCCAGCAGCCAGCGGCAGGGGTACGGAAAACTGTTTTTT
CASSQRQGYGKLFF
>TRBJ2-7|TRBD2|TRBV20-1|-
TGCAGTGCTAACGGGTTAGCGGGAAAGCCCTACGAGCAGTACTTC
CSANGLAGKPYEQYF